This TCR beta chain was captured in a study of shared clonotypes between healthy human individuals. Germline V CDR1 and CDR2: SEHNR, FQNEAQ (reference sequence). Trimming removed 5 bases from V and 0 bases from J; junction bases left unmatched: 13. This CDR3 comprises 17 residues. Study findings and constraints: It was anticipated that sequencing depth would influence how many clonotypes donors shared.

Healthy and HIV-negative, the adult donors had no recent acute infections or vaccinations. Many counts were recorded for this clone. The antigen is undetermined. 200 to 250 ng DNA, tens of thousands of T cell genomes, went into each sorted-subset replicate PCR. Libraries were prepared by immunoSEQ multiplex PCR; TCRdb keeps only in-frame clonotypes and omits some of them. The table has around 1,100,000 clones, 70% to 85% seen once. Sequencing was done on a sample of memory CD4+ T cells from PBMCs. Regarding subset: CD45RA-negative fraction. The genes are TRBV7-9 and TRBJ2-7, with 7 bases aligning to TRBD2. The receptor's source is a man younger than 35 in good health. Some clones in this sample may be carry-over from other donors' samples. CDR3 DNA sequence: TGTGCCAGCAGCGGATCGACAACTAGCGATAGCTCCTACGAGCAGTACTTC. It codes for CASSGSTTSDSSYEQYF.